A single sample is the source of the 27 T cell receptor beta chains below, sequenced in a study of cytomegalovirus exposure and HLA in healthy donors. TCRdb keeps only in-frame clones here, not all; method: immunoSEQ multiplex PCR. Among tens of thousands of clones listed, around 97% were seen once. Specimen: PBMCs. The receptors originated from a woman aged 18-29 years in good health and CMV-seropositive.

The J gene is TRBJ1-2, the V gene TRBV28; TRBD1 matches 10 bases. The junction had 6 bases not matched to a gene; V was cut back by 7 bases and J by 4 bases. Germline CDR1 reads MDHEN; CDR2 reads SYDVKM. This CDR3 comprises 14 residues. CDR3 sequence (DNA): TGTGCCAGCACGACGTGGGACAGGGGCTATGGCTACACCTTC. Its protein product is CASTTWDRGYGYTF.

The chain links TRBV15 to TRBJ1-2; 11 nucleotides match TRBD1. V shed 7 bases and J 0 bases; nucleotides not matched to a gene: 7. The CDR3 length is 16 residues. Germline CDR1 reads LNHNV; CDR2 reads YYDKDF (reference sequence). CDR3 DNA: TGTGCCACCACCCTACGGGGACAGGGGGCTAACTATGGCTACACCTTC. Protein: CATTLRGQGANYGYTF. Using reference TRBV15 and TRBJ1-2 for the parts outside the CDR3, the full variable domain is DAMVIQNPRYQVTQFGKPVTLSCSQTLNHNVMYWYQQKSSQAPKLLFHYYDKDFNNEADTPDNFQSRRPNTSFCFLDIRSPGLGDTAMYLCATTLRGQGANYGYTFGSGTRLTVV.

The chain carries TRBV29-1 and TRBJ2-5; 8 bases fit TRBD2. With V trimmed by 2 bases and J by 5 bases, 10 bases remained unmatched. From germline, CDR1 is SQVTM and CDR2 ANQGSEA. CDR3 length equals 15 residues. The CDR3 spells CSVEKSPSGWETQYF. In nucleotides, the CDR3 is TGCAGCGTTGAAAAGTCCCCTAGCGGGTGGGAGACCCAGTACTTC.

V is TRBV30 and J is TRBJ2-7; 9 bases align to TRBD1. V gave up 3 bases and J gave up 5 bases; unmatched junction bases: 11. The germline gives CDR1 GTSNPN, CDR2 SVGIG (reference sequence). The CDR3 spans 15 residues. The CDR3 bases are TGTGCCTGGAGAGGCGTACGGGACAGGGAAAACGAGCAGTACTTC. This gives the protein CAWRGVRDRENEQYF.

The CDR3 is CAWQGGTNEKLFF. The CDR3 DNA follows: TGTGCCTGGCAGGGAGGTACTAATGAAAAACTGTTTTTT. The V call is TRBV30, the J call TRBJ1-4; D is perhaps TRBD1 (5 bases). CDR3 size: 13 residues. Trimming took 5 bases from V and 2 from J, leaving 9 bases between them. Germline CDR1 GTSNPN, CDR2 SVGIG (reference sequence).

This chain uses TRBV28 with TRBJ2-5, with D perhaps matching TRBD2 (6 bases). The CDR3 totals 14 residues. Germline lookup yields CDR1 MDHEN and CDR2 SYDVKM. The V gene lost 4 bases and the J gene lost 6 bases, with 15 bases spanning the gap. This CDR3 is CASSSPGTLKTQYF. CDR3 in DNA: TGTGCCAGCAGTTCACCCGGGACTTTAAAGACCCAGTACTTC.

The DNA of the CDR3 is TGCGCCAGCAGCCAAGGCGATTTGAGCGGGAGATATGAGACCCAGTACTTC. Translation gives CASSQGDLSGRYETQYF. The V and J genes are TRBV4-1 and TRBJ2-5; TRBD2 aligns across 8 bases. The CDR3 is 17 residues long. With 1 base clipped from V and 5 bases from J, the junction kept 12 bases outside the gene matches. Per germline, CDR1 MGHRA and CDR2 YSYEKL.

The CDR3 protein is CASRMGLSYGYTF. CDR3 nucleotide sequence: TGTGCCAGTAGGATGGGGCTTAGCTATGGCTACACCTTC. This chain uses TRBV6-1 with TRBJ1-2; D possibly corresponds to TRBD1 (5 bases). This CDR3 has 13 residues. Trimming shortened V by 9 bases and J by 4 bases, and 15 bases separated the two germline ends. Germline CDR1 is MNHNS and CDR2 is SASEGT.

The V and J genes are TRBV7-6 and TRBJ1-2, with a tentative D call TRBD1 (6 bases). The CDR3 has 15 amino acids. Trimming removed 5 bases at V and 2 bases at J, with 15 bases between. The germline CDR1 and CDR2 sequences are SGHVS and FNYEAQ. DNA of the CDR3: TGTGCCAGCAGCCCTAGGGGGAGAGGGAACTATGGCTACACCTTC. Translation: CASSPRGRGNYGYTF.

CDR3 sequence: CASSPIRAGETQYF. CDR3 in DNA: TGTGCCAGCAGCCCGATCCGAGCGGGGGAGACCCAGTACTTC. The V and J genes are TRBV11-2 and TRBJ2-5, with 7 bases that match TRBD2. Germline-derived CDR1 and CDR2 are SGHAT and FQNNGV. This CDR3 spans 14 amino acids. The V segment lost 5 bases and the J segment 5 bases; nucleotides outside the gene matches: 8.

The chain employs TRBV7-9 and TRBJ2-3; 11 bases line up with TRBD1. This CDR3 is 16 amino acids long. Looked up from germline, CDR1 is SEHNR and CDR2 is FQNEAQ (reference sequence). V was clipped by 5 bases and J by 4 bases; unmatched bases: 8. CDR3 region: CASSPRTGGHPDTQYF. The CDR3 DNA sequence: TGTGCCAGCAGCCCCAGGACAGGGGGCCACCCAGATACGCAGTATTTT.

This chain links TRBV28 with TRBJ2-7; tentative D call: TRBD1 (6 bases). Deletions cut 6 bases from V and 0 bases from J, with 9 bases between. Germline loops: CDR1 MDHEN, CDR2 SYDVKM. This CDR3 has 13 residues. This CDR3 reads CASRGHHSYEQYF. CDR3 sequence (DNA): TGTGCCAGCAGGGGACATCACTCCTACGAGCAGTACTTC.

The CDR3 reads CASTPTGYTQYF. CDR3 DNA sequence: TGTGCCAGCACCCCGACTGGATATACGCAGTATTTT. The chain couples TRBV6-6 to TRBJ2-3; D gene ambiguous. Germline CDR1 and CDR2: MNHNY and SVGAGI (reference sequence). V gave up 7 bases and J gave up 7 bases, with 12 bases separating them. The CDR3 runs 12 residues.

As DNA, the CDR3 is TGTGCCAGCAGTTTGGACGGGAGCTCCTACGAGCAGTACTTC. Its translation is CASSLDGSSYEQYF. The chain has TRBV28 and TRBJ2-7; a weak D match, TRBD2 (6 bases). The CDR3 length is 14 residues. In germline, CDR1 is MDHEN, CDR2 SYDVKM. V lost 3 bases to trimming and J lost 0 bases, with 9 bases between them. The full variable domain, its missing parts supplied by reference TRBV28 and TRBJ2-7, is DVKVTQSSRYLVKRTGEKVFLECVQDMDHENMFWYRQDPGLGLRLIYFSYDVKMKEKGDIPEGYSVSREKKERFSLILESASTNQTSMYLCASSLDGSSYEQYFGPGTRLTVT.

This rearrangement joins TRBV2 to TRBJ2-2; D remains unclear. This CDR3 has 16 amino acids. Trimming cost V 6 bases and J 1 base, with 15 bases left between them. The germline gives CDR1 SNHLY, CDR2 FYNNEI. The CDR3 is CASRVMGPKNTGELFF. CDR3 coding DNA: TGTGCCAGCAGGGTCATGGGCCCTAAGAACACCGGGGAGCTGTTTTTT.

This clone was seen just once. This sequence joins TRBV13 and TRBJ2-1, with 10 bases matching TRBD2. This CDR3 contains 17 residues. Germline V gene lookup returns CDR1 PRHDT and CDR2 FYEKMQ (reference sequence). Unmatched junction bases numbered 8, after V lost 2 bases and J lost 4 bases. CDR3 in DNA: TGTGCCAGCAGCTTATCCCTAGCGGGAGAAGTTTACAATGAGCAGTTCTTC. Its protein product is CASSLSLAGEVYNEQFF.

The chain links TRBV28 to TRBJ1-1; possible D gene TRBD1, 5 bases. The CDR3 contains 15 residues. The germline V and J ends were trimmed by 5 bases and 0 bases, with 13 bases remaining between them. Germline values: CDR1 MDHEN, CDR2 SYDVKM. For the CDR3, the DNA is TGTGCCAGCAGTCCACCGGGACTTATGAACACTGAAGCTTTCTTT. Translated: CASSPPGLMNTEAFF.

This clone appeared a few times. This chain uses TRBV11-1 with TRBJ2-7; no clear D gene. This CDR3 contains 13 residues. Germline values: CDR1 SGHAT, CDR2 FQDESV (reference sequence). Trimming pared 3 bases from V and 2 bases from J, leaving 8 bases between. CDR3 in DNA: TGTGCCAGCAGCTTTCCAGCGACCTACGAGCAGTACTTC. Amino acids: CASSFPATYEQYF.

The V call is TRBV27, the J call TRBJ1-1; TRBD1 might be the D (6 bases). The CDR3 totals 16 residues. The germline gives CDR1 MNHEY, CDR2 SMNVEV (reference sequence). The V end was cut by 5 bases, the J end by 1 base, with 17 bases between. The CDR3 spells CASSPPDGRGNTEAFF. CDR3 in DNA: TGTGCCAGCAGTCCCCCTGATGGCAGGGGGAACACTGAAGCTTTCTTT.

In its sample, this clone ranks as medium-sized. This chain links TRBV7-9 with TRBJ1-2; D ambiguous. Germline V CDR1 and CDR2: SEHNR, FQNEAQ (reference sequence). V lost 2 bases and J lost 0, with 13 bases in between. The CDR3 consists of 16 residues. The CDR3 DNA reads TGTGCCAGCAGCTTATTGGAGTATACCCCTAACTATGGCTACACCTTC. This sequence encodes CASSLLEYTPNYGYTF. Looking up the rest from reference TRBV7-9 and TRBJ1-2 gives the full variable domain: DTGVSQNPRHKITKRGQNVTFRCDPISEHNRLYWYRQTLGQGPEFLTYFQNEAQLEKSRLLSDRFSAERPKGSFSTLEIQRTEQGDSAMYLCASSLLEYTPNYGYTFGSGTRLTVV.

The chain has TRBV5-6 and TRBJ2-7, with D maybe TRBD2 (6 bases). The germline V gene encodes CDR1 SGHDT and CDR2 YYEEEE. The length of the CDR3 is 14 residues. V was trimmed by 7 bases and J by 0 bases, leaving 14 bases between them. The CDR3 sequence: CASRERGSSYEQYF. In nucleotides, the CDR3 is TGTGCCAGCCGGGAGAGAGGGAGCTCCTACGAGCAGTACTTC.

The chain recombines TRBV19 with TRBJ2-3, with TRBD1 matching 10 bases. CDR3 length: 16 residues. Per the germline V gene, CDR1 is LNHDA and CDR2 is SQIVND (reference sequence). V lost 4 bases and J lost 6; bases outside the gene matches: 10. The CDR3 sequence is CASSTVPGQGPDTQYF. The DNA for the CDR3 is TGTGCCAGTAGTACGGTACCGGGACAGGGGCCTGATACGCAGTATTTT.

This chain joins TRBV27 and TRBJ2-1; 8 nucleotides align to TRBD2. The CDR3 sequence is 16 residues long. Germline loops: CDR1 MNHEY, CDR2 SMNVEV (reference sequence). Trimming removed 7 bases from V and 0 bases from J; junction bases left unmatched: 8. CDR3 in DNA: TGTGCCAGCATCGGGACTAGAGACCGCTCCTACAATGAGCAGTTCTTC. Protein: CASIGTRDRSYNEQFF.

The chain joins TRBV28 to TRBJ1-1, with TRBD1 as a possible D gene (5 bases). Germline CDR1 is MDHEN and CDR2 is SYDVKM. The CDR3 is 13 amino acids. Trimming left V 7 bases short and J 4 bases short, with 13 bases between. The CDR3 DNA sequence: TGTGCCAGCAATCAGGAGGGGATCACTGAAGCTTTCTTT. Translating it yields CASNQEGITEAFF.

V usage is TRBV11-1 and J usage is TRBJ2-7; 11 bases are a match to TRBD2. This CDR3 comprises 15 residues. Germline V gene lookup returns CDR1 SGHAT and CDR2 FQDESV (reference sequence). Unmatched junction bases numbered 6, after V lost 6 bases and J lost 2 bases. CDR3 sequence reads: CASRSSSGGTYEQYF. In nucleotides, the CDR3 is TGTGCCAGCAGATCTTCTAGCGGGGGGACCTACGAGCAGTACTTC.

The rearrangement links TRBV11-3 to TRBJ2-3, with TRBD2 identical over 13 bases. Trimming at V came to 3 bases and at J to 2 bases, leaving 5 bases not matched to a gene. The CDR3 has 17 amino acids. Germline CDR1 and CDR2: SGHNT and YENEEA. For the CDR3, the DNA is TGTGCCAGCAGCTTCCGGACTAGCGGGAGAGTCACAGATACGCAGTATTTT. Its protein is CASSFRTSGRVTDTQYF.

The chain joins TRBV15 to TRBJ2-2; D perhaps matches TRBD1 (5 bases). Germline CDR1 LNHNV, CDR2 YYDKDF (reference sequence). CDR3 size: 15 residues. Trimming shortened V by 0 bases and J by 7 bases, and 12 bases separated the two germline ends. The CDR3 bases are TGTGCCACCAGCAGAGATCGCAGGGCGAGCGGGGAGCTGTTTTTT. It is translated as CATSRDRRASGELFF.